The source of this T cell receptor beta chain is a study of T cell changes during pregnancy in multiple sclerosis. Clones were read by immunoSEQ multiplex PCR, and TCRdb kept only the in-frame ones, dropping some. The table includes 45,000 or so clones, about 91% detected once. With 4 bases removed from V and 9 bases from J, the gap between germline ends came to 13 bases. CDR1 is WNHNN and CDR2 is SYGVQD in the germline V gene (reference sequence). The CDR3 is 13 residues long. This rearrangement joins TRBV10-1 to TRBJ2-1; D is unclear. The TCR was taken from a female donor with multiple sclerosis, enrolled in a pregnancy study. This sample comprised CD8+ T cells from peripheral blood mononuclear cells, obtained after pregnancy. The DNA of the CDR3 is TGCGCCAGCAGTGTTCCGTCGTCGGGTGAGCAGTTCTTC. Amino acid sequence: CASSVPSSGEQFF.